A single sample is the source of the 16 T cell receptor beta chains below, sequenced in a study of cytomegalovirus exposure and HLA in healthy donors. Assay used: immunoSEQ multiplex PCR; TCRdb lists only in-frame clones, some missing. In the table there are roughly 120,000 clones, around 88% of which are singletons. The sequencing sample was made of PBMCs. The receptors were sampled from a man between 18 and 29 years old in good health and CMV-seronegative.

The chain joins TRBV9 to TRBJ1-1, with D possibly matching TRBD1 (6 bases). The CDR3 loop spans 16 amino acids. Germline CDR1 and CDR2: SGDLS and YYNGEE. Trimming shortened V by 2 bases and J by 0 bases, and 14 bases separated the two germline ends. CDR3 region: CASSVEPRGMNTEAFF. The CDR3 coding sequence is TGTGCCAGCAGCGTTGAGCCCAGGGGTATGAACACTGAAGCTTTCTTT.

The chain carries TRBV6-6 and TRBJ2-2; TRBD2 matches at 10 bases. CDR3 size: 14 residues. J gave up 6 bases and V 8 bases, and 6 bases lay outside the gene matches. Germline loops: CDR1 MNHNY, CDR2 SVGAGI (reference sequence). This chain's CDR3 is CASQREGRPGELFF. CDR3 DNA sequence: TGTGCCAGCCAGCGGGAGGGCCGACCCGGGGAGCTGTTTTTT.

This rearrangement joins TRBV28 to TRBJ2-7; 7 nucleotides align to TRBD2. The ends lost 4 bases at V and 1 base at J; junction bases unmatched: 4. The CDR3 totals 14 residues. Per the germline V gene, CDR1 is MDHEN and CDR2 is SYDVKM. DNA of the CDR3: TGTGCCAGCAGTTCCCGCGGGGGATCCTACGAGCAGTACTTC. It specifies CASSSRGGSYEQYF.

The chain recombines TRBV29-1 with TRBJ2-7, with TRBD2 matching 12 bases. This CDR3 is built from 15 residues. The germline V gene encodes CDR1 SQVTM and CDR2 ANQGSEA. Trimming took 2 bases from V and 2 from J; bases not matched to a gene: 4. CDR3 coding DNA: TGCAGCGTTGAATGGTCTAGCGGGAGGGCCTACGAGCAGTACTTC. Protein sequence: CSVEWSSGRAYEQYF.

The chain has TRBV7-9 and TRBJ1-5, with 7 bases aligning to TRBD1. V lost 5 bases to trimming and J lost 0 bases; unmatched junction nucleotides: 10. CDR1 is SEHNR, CDR2 FQNEAQ, per germline (reference sequence). The length of the CDR3 is 17 residues. CDR3 amino acids: CASSVAGTVNSNQPQHF. The DNA for the CDR3 is TGTGCCAGCAGCGTCGCCGGGACAGTGAATAGCAATCAGCCCCAGCATTTT.

The rearrangement joins TRBV7-2 to TRBJ2-5; 13 nucleotides align to TRBD2. The V segment lost 3 bases and the J segment 2 bases; nucleotides outside the gene matches: 9. This CDR3 spans 18 amino acids. Looked up from germline, CDR1 is SGHTA and CDR2 is FQGNSA. CDR3: CASSFSGTSGVRQETQYF. Written as DNA, the CDR3 is TGTGCCAGCAGCTTTTCCGGGACTAGCGGGGTCAGACAAGAGACCCAGTACTTC.

The V and J genes are TRBV7-9 and TRBJ2-1; D is uncertain. Germline CDR1 and CDR2: SEHNR and FQNEAQ (reference sequence). Trimming pared 8 bases from V and 7 bases from J, leaving 3 bases between. The CDR3 extends over 9 amino acids. The chain's CDR3 is CASPNEQFF. The CDR3, as DNA: TGTGCCAGCCCGAATGAGCAGTTCTTC. Full variable domain (rest looked up from reference TRBV7-9 and TRBJ2-1): DTGVSQNPRHKITKRGQNVTFRCDPISEHNRLYWYRQTLGQGPEFLTYFQNEAQLEKSRLLSDRFSAERPKGSFSTLEIQRTEQGDSAMYLCASPNEQFFGPGTRLTVL.

The chain joins TRBV5-1 to TRBJ1-5, with 10 bases that match TRBD1. The CDR3 has 17 residues. Per the germline V gene, CDR1 is SGHRS and CDR2 is YFSETQ. V lost 2 bases, J lost 5 bases, and 10 bases stayed unmatched. CDR3 DNA sequence: TGCGCCAGCAGCTTATGGGGACAGGGGACACAGGATCAGCCCCAGCATTTT. Its protein product is CASSLWGQGTQDQPQHF.

V usage is TRBV5-1 and J usage is TRBJ1-6; 7 nucleotides line up with TRBD1. Germline V CDR1 and CDR2: SGHRS, YFSETQ. V dropped 3 bases and J dropped 7; count of bases not matched to a gene: 4. This CDR3 region has 14 residues. Here the CDR3 DNA reads TGCGCCAGCAGCTCCGGACAGGCGAATTCACCCCTCCACTTT. Encoded protein: CASSSGQANSPLHF. The entire variable domain, with the rest obtained from reference TRBV5-1 and TRBJ1-6, is as follows: KAGVTQTPRYLIKTRGQQVTLSCSPISGHRSVSWYQQTPGQGLQFLFEYFSETQRNKGNFPGRFSGRQFSNSRSEMNVSTLELGDSALYLCASSSGQANSPLHFGNGTRLTVT.

CDR3 residues: CASSLPGTGYGYTF. The CDR3 nucleotides are TGTGCCAGCAGCCTCCCGGGGACAGGCTATGGCTACACCTTC. This chain links TRBV7-2 with TRBJ1-2; 8 nucleotides align to TRBD1. V shed 5 bases, J shed 4 bases, and the junction held 6 bases outside the gene matches. Germline CDR1 SGHTA, CDR2 FQGNSA. The CDR3 covers 14 residues.

The genes are TRBV5-1 and TRBJ2-5, with 14 bases lining up with TRBD2. Germline assignment: CDR1 SGHRS and CDR2 YFSETQ. Losses at the gene ends were 7 bases for V and 5 bases for J; bases not matched to a gene: 10. The CDR3 contains 16 residues. CDR3 bases: TGCGCCAGCGGAACGGGACTAGCGGGGGTTGGGGAGACCCAGTACTTC. Protein: CASGTGLAGVGETQYF.

The chain recombines TRBV13 with TRBJ2-5; D uncertain. Germline CDR1 reads PRHDT; CDR2 reads FYEKMQ (reference sequence). The CDR3 length is 16 residues. Trimming took 6 bases from V and 1 from J, leaving 18 bases between them. CDR3 protein: CASRPSQELAQETQYF. The CDR3 nucleotides are TGTGCCAGCAGACCGAGTCAGGAACTGGCCCAAGAGACCCAGTACTTC.

The rearrangement joins TRBV27 to TRBJ1-5; D gene ambiguous. Germline values: CDR1 MNHEY, CDR2 SMNVEV (reference sequence). This CDR3 is 14 amino acids long. V lost 2 bases to trimming and J lost 3 bases, with 8 bases between them. In nucleotides, the CDR3 is TGTGCCAGCAGTTTACGGGGAAACAATCAGCCCCAGCATTTT. Translation: CASSLRGNNQPQHF.

This chain links TRBV10-3 with TRBJ2-5; 11 positions match TRBD1. This CDR3 region has 14 residues. V trimming: 4 bases; J trimming: 2 bases; junction bases outside the gene matches: 0. Looked up from germline, CDR1 is ENHRY and CDR2 is SYGVKD. CDR3: CAISGDRGQETQYF. CDR3 nucleotide sequence: TGTGCCATCAGTGGGGACAGGGGGCAAGAGACCCAGTACTTC.

The V call is TRBV6-6, the J call TRBJ1-2; a possible D gene is TRBD1 (5 bases). The germline gives CDR1 MNHNY, CDR2 SVGAGI (reference sequence). Trimming shortened V by 6 bases and J by 14 bases, and 16 bases separated the two germline ends. CDR3 size: 11 residues. In nucleotides, the CDR3 is TGTGCCAGCAGGAGAACAGGCACGGAGACCTTC. Translation: CASRRTGTETF.

The V gene is TRBV28, the J gene TRBJ1-2, with 9 nucleotides matching TRBD1. The junction had 13 bases not matched to a gene; V was cut back by 7 bases and J by 7 bases. The CDR3 is 15 residues long. Germline values: CDR1 MDHEN, CDR2 SYDVKM. CDR3 region: CASTNSGTGYGGYTF. CDR3 bases: TGTGCCAGCACCAATAGCGGGACAGGGTATGGTGGCTACACCTTC.